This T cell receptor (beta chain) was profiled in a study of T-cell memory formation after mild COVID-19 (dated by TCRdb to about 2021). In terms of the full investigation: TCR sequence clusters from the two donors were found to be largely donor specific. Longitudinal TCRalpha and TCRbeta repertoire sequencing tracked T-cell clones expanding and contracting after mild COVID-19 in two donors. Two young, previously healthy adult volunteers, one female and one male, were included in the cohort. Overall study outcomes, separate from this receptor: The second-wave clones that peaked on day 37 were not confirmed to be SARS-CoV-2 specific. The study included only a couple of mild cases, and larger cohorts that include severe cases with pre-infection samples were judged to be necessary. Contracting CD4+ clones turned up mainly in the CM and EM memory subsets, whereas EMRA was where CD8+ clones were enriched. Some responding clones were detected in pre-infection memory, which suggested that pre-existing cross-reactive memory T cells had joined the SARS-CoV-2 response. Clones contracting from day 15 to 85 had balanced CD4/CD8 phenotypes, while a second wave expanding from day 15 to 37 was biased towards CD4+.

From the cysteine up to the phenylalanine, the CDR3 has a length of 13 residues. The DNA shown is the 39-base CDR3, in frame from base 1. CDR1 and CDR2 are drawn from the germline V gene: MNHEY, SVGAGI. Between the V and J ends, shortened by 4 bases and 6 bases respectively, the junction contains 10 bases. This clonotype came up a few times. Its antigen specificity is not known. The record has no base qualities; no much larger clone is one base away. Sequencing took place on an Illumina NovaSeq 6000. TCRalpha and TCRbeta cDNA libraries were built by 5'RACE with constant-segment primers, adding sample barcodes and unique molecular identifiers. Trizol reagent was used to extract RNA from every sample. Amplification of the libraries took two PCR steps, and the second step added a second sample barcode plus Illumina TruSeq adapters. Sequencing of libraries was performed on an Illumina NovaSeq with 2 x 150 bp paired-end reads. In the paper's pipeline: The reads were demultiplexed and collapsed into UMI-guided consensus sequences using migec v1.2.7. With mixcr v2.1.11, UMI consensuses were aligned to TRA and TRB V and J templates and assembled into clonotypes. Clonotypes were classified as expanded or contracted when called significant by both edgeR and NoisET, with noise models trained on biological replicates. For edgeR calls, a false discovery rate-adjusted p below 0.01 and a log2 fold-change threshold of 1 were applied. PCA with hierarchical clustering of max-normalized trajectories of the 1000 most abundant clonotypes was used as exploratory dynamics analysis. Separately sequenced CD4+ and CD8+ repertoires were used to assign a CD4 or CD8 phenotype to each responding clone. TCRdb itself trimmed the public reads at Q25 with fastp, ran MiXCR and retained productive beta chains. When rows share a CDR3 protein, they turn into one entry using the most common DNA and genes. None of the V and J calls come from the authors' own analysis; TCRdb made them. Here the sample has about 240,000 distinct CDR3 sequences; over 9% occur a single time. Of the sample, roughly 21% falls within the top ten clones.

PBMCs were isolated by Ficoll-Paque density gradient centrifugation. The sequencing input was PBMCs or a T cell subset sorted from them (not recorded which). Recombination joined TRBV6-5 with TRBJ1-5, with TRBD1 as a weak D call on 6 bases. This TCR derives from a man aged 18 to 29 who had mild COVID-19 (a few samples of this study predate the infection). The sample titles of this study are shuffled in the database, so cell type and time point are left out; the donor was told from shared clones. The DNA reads TGTGCCAGCAGTTCGACAGGAACTCAGCCCCAGCATTTT. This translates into CASSSTGTQPQHF.